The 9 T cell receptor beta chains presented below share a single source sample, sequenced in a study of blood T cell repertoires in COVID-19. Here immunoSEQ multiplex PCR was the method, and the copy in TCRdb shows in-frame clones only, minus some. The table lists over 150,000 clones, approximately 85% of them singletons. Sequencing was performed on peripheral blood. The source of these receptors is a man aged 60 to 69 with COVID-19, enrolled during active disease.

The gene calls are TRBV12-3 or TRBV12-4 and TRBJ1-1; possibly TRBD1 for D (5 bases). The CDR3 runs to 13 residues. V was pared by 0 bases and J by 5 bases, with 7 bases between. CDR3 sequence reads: CASSLARGTEAFF. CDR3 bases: TGTGCCAGCAGTTTAGCGCGGGGGACTGAAGCTTTCTTT.

The CDR3 is CATSEGTSAFTDTQYF. The CDR3 DNA reads as TGTGCCACCAGTGAGGGGACTAGCGCTTTCACAGATACGCAGTATTTT. This sequence joins TRBV24-1 and TRBJ2-3, with 10 bases fitting TRBD2. Germline V CDR1 and CDR2: KGHDR, SFDVKD. V was clipped by 4 bases and J by 2 bases; unmatched bases: 5. CDR3 length: 16 residues.

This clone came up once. The CDR3 loop is CASSQDPAGIQNTQYF. CDR3 DNA sequence: TGCGCCAGCAGCCAGGACCCAGCCGGGATACAAAATACGCAGTATTTT. The chain is built from TRBV4-1 and TRBJ2-3, with D possibly being TRBD2 (5 bases). Trimming removed 3 bases at V and 7 bases at J, with 20 bases between. This CDR3 has 16 amino acids. In germline, CDR1 is MGHRA, CDR2 YSYEKL.

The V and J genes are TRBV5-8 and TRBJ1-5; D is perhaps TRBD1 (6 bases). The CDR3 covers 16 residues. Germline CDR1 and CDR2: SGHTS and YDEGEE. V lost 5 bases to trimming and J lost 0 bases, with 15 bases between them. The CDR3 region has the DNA TGTGCCAGCAGGGGCGGGGGGGGCTATAGCAATCAGCCCCAGCATTTT. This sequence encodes CASRGGGGYSNQPQHF.

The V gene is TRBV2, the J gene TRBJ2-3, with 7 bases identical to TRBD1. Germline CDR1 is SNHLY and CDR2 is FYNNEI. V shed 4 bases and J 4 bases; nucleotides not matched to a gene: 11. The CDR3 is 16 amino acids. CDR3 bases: TGTGCCAGCAGTGGGAGACAGGGAATCACGGCAGATACGCAGTATTTT. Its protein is CASSGRQGITADTQYF.

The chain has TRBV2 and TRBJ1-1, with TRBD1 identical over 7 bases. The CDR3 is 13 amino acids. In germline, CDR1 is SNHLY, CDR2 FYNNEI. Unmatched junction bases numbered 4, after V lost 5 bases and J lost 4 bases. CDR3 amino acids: CASSRQGFTEAFF. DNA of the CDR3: TGTGCCAGCAGTAGACAGGGTTTCACTGAAGCTTTCTTT.

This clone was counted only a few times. CDR3 DNA sequence: TGTGCCAGCAGCTGGGGACAGGGGTCTGCGAACTCTGGAAACACCATATATTTT. Protein: CASSWGQGSANSGNTIYF. This chain joins TRBV7-2 and TRBJ1-3, with 10 positions matching TRBD1. The J segment lost 0 bases and the V segment lost 4 bases, leaving 9 bases of the junction unmatched. Germline loops: CDR1 SGHTA, CDR2 FQGNSA. The CDR3 consists of 18 residues.

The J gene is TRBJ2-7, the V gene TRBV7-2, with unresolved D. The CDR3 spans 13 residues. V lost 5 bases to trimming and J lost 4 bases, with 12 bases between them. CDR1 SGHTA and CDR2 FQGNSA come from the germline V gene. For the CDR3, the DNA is TGTGCCAGCAGCCTCAAGGCAGCGTACGAGCAGTACTTC. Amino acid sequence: CASSLKAAYEQYF.

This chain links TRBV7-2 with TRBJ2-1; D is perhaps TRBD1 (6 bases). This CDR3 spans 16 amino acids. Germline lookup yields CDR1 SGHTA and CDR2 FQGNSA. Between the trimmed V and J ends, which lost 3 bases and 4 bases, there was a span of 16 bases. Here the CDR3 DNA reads TGTGCCAGCAGCTTGTTGGGTGACAGGACTTACAATGAGCAGTTCTTC. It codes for CASSLLGDRTYNEQFF.